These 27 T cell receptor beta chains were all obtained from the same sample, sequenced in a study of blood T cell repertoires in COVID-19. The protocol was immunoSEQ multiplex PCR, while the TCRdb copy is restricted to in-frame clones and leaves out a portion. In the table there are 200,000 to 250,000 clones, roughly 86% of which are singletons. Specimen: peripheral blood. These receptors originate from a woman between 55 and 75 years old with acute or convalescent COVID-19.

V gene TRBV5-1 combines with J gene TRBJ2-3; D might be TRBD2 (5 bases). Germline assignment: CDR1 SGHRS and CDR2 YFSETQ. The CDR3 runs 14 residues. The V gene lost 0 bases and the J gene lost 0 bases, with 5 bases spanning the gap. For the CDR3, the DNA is TGCGCCAGCAGCTTGGGAGGGAGCACAGATACGCAGTATTTT. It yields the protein CASSLGGSTDTQYF.

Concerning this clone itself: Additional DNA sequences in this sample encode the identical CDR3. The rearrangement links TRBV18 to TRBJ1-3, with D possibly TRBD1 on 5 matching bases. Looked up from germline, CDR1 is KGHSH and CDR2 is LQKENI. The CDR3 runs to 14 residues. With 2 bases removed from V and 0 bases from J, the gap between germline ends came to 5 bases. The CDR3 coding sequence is TGTGCCAGCTCACCAGACAGCTCTGGAAACACCATATATTTT. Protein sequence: CASSPDSSGNTIYF.

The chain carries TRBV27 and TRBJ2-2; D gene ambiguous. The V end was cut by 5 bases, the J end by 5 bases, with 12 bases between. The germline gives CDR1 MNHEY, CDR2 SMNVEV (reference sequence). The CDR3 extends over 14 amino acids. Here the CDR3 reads CASSPNTLTGELFF. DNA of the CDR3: TGTGCCAGCAGTCCCAACACCTTAACCGGGGAGCTGTTTTTT.

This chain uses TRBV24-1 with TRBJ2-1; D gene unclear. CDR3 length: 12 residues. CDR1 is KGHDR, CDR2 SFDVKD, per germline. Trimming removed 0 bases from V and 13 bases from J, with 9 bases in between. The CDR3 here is CATSDLGPRQFF. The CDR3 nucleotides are TGTGCCACCAGTGATTTGGGCCCCAGACAGTTCTTC.

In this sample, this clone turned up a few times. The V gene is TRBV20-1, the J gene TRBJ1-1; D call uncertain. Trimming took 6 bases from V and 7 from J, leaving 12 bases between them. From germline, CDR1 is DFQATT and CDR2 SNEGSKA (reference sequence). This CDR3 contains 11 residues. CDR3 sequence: CSAIPLGEAFF. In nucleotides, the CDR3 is TGCAGTGCCATACCCCTCGGTGAAGCTTTCTTT.

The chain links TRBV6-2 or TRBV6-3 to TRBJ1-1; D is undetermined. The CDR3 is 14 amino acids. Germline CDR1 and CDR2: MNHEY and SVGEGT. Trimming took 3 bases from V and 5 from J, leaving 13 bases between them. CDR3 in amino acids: CASSYWQARTEAFF. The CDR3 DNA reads TGTGCCAGCAGTTATTGGCAGGCTCGGACTGAAGCTTTCTTT.

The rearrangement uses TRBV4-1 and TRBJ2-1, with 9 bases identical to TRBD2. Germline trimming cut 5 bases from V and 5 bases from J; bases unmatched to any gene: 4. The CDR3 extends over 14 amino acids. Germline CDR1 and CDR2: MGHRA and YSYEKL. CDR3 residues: CASSSGLANNEQFF. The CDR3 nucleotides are TGCGCCAGCAGCTCTGGACTAGCGAACAATGAGCAGTTCTTC.

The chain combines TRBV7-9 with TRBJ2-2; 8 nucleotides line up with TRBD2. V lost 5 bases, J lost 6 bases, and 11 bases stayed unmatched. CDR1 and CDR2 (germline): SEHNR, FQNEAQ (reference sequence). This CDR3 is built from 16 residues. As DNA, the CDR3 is TGTGCCAGCAGCCCGGGGGGAAGCGGGGGCGCCGGGGAGCTGTTTTTT. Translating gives CASSPGGSGGAGELFF.

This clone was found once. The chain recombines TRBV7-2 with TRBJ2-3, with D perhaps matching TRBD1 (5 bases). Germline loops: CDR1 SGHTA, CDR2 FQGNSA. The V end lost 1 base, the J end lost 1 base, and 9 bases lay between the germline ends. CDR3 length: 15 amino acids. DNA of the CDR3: TGTGCCAGCAGCTTAGTCGGACAAGGCACAGATACGCAGTATTTT. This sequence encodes CASSLVGQGTDTQYF.

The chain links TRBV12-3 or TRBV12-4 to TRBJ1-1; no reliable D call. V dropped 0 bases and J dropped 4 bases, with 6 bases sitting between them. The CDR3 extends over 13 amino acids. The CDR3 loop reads CASSLAPGTEAFF. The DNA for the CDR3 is TGTGCCAGCAGTTTAGCCCCGGGCACTGAAGCTTTCTTT.

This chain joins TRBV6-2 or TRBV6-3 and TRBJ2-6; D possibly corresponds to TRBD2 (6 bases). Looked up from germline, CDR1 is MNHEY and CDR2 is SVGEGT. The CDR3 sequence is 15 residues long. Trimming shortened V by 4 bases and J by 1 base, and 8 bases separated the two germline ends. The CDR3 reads CASSWGVSGANVLTF. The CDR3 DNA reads TGTGCCAGCAGTTGGGGGGTTTCTGGGGCCAACGTCCTGACTTTC.

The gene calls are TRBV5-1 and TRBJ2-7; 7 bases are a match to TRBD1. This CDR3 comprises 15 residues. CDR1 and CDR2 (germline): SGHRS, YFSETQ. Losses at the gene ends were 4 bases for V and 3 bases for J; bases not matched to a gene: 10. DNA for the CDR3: TGCGCCAGCAGCCTCGAGGGGGCCGGGAACTACGAGCAGTACTTC. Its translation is CASSLEGAGNYEQYF.

The CDR3 DNA reads as TGTGCCAGCAGTTTTGCCGCTACAGGGGCCGGCTACACCTTC. Amino acids: CASSFAATGAGYTF. V is TRBV27 and J is TRBJ1-2, with 7 bases identical to TRBD1. Germline V gives CDR1 MNHEY, CDR2 SMNVEV (reference sequence). This CDR3 comprises 14 residues. Trimming cost V 3 bases and J 8 bases; bases outside gene matches: 9.

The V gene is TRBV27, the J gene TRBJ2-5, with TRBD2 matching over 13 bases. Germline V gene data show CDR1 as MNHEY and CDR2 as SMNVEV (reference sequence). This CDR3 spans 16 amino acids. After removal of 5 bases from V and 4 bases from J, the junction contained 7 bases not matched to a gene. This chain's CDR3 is CASSHRTSGRGETQYF. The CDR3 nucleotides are TGTGCCAGCAGTCACCGGACTAGCGGGAGAGGAGAGACCCAGTACTTC.

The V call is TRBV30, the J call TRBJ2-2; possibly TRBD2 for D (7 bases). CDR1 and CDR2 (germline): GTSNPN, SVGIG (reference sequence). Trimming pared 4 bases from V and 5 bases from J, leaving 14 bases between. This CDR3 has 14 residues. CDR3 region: CAWTVGGETGELFF. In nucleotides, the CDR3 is TGTGCCTGGACTGTAGGGGGGGAAACCGGGGAGCTGTTTTTT.

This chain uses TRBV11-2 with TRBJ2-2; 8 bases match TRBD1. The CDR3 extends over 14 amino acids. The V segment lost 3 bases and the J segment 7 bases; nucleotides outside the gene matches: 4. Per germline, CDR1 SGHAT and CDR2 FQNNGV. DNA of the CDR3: TGTGCCAGCAGCTTCACGACAGGGGACGGGGAGCTGTTTTTT. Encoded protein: CASSFTTGDGELFF.

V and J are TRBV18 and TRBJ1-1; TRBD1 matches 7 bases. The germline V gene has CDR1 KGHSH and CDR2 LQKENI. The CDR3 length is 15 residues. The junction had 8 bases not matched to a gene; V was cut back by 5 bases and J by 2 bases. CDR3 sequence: CASSIGQEGNTEAFF. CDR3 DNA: TGTGCCAGCTCAATCGGACAGGAGGGAAACACTGAAGCTTTCTTT. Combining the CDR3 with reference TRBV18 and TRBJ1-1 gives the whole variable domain NAGVMQNPRHLVRRRGQEARLRCSPMKGHSHVYWYRQLPEEGLKFMVYLQKENIIDESGMPKERFSAEFPKEGPSILRIQQVVRGDSAAYFCASSIGQEGNTEAFFGQGTRLTVV.

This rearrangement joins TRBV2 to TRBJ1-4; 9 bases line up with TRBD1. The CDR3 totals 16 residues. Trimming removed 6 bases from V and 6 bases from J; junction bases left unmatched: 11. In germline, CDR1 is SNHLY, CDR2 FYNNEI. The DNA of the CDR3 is TGTGCCAGCAGGGAACCACGGGGGACAGGGCATGAAAAACTGTTTTTT. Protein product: CASREPRGTGHEKLFF.

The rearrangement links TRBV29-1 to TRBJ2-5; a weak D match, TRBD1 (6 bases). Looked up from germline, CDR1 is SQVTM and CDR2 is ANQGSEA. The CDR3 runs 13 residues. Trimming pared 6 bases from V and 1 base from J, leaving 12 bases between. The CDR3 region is CSVHTQGQETQYF. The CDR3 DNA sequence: TGCAGCGTCCATACACAGGGCCAAGAGACCCAGTACTTC.

The CDR3 sequence is CASSYRAGVFF. CDR3 DNA sequence: TGTGCCAGCAGTTACCGCGCAGGGGTGTTCTTC. This chain joins TRBV6-6 and TRBJ2-1; the D gene is possibly TRBD1 (6 bases). Germline V CDR1 and CDR2: MNHNY, SVGAGI (reference sequence). V gave up 2 bases and J gave up 15 bases, with 11 bases separating them. This CDR3 has 11 amino acids.

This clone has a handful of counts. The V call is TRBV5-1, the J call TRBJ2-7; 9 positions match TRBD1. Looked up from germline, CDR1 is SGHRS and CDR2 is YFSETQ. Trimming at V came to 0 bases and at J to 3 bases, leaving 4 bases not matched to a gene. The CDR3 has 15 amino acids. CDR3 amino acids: CASSLDGTGIYEQYF. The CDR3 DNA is TGCGCCAGCAGCTTGGATGGGACAGGGATCTACGAGCAGTACTTC. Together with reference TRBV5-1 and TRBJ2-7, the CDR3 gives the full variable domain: KAGVTQTPRYLIKTRGQQVTLSCSPISGHRSVSWYQQTPGQGLQFLFEYFSETQRNKGNFPGRFSGRQFSNSRSEMNVSTLELGDSALYLCASSLDGTGIYEQYFGPGTRLTVT.

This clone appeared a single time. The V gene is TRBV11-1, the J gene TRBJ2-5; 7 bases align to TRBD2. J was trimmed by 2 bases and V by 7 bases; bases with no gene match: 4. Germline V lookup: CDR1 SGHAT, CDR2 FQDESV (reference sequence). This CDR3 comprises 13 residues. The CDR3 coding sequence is TGTGCCAGCACCCCCGGGGGGCAAGAGACCCAGTACTTC. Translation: CASTPGGQETQYF.

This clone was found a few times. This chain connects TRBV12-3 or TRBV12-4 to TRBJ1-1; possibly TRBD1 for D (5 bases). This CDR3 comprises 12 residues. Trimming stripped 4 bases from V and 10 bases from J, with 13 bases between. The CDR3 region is CASSSDWGGAFF. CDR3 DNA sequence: TGTGCCAGCAGTTCTGACTGGGGGGGAGCTTTCTTT.

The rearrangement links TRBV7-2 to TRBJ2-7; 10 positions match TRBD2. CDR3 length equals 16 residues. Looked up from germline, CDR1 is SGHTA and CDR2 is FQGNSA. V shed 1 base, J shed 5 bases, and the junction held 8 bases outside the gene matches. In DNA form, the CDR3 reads TGTGCCAGCAGCTTAGGCCTACTAGCGGGAATAAACGAGCAGTACTTC. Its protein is CASSLGLLAGINEQYF.

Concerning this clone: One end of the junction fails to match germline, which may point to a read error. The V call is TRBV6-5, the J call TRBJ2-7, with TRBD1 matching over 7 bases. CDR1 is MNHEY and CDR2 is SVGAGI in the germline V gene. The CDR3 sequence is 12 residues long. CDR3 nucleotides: TGTGCCAGCAACTTCGAGGGGGCAGGATCGTTGTTC. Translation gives CASNFEGAGSLF.

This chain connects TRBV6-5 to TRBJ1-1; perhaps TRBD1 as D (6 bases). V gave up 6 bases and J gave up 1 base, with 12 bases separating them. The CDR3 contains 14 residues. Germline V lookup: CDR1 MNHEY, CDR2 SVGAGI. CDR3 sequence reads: CASSRIQGNTEAFF. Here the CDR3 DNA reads TGTGCCAGCAGCCGAATACAGGGGAACACTGAAGCTTTCTTT.

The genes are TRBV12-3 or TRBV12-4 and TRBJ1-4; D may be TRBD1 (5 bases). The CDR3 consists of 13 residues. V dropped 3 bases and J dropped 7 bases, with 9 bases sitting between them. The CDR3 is CASSLGGSEKLFF. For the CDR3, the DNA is TGTGCCAGCAGTTTGGGGGGGAGTGAAAAACTGTTTTTT.